These 2 T cell receptor beta chains came from one sample sequenced in a study of T cell responses to AZD1222 COVID-19 vaccine. TCRdb's table, derived via immunoSEQ multiplex PCR, lists solely in-frame clones and lacks some. This table holds some 150,000 clones, around 90% found once. The sequences come from peripheral blood, collected 28 days after the second AZD1222 dose. All receptors derive from an adult who received the AZD1222 COVID-19 vaccine.

The gene calls are TRBV7-9 and TRBJ1-1, with D uncertain. The germline V gene encodes CDR1 SEHNR and CDR2 FQNEAQ (reference sequence). The CDR3 is 13 residues long. Trimming removed 4 bases at V and 4 bases at J, with 10 bases between. CDR3 in amino acids: CASSSEGGTEAFF. The CDR3, as DNA: TGTGCCAGCAGCTCGGAGGGTGGCACTGAAGCTTTCTTT.

V usage is TRBV27 and J usage is TRBJ2-1, with a tentative D call TRBD2 (6 bases). Looked up from germline, CDR1 is MNHEY and CDR2 is SMNVEV (reference sequence). The CDR3 is 18 amino acids. V shed 5 bases and J shed 0 bases, with 20 bases lying between them. CDR3 sequence: CASSRPGSAGSSYNEQFF. Here the CDR3 DNA reads TGTGCCAGCAGTAGGCCCGGATCAGCGGGTAGCTCCTACAATGAGCAGTTCTTC.